One and the same sample provided the 17 T cell receptor beta chains below, sequenced in a study of control samples from healthy donors and cancer patients. Here immunoSEQ multiplex PCR was the method, and the copy in TCRdb shows in-frame clones only, minus some. The sample includes almost 85,000 clones, 90% to 95% of them seen just once. Input material: blood. The receptor source for this set is a woman aged 18 to 35 in good health.

The V and J genes are TRBV2 and TRBJ1-6; 8 nucleotides line up with TRBD1. The junction had 6 bases not matched to a gene; V was cut back by 6 bases and J by 8 bases. The CDR3 contains 14 residues. The germline V gene encodes CDR1 SNHLY and CDR2 FYNNEI. The CDR3 sequence is CASRLTGEDSPLHF. DNA of the CDR3: TGTGCCAGCAGGTTGACAGGGGAGGATTCACCCCTCCACTTT.

CDR3 protein: CASRSSHNEQFF. CDR3 in DNA: TGTGCCAGCAGGTCGTCCCACAATGAGCAGTTCTTC. The chain combines TRBV6-5 with TRBJ2-1; D is uncertain. The CDR3 is 12 residues long. V lost 6 bases, J lost 5 bases, and 8 bases lay in between. Germline loops: CDR1 MNHEY, CDR2 SVGAGI.

This chain links TRBV7-6 with TRBJ2-7; D tentatively reads TRBD1 or TRBD2 (5 bases each). This CDR3 region has 17 residues. The V end lost 5 bases, the J end lost 0 bases, and 20 bases lay between the germline ends. Germline V gene lookup returns CDR1 SGHVS and CDR2 FNYEAQ. CDR3 DNA sequence: TGTGCCAGCAGCACGGGACCTTCCCTCGGGGACTCCTACGAGCAGTACTTC. Translation gives CASSTGPSLGDSYEQYF.

The chain recombines TRBV6-1 with TRBJ2-3; no clear D. The CDR3 loop spans 13 amino acids. V gave up 3 bases and J gave up 4 bases, with 8 bases separating them. The germline V gene has CDR1 MNHNS and CDR2 SASEGT. The CDR3 bases are TGTGCCAGCAGTGATGGTCTTCCAGATACGCAGTATTTT. Its translation: CASSDGLPDTQYF.

The chain carries TRBV2 and TRBJ2-5; no reliable D call. V shed 8 bases and J shed 2 bases, with 3 bases lying between them. The CDR3 is 10 residues long. Germline V gene sequence: CDR1 SNHLY, CDR2 FYNNEI. The CDR3 spells CASYQETQYF. The DNA of the CDR3 is TGTGCCAGCTATCAAGAGACCCAGTACTTC.

This clone was picked up one time. The chain has TRBV7-9 and TRBJ1-6, with no clear D. Germline CDR1 and CDR2: SEHNR and FQNEAQ (reference sequence). The CDR3 runs to 15 residues. Trimming took off 2 bases at V and 7 bases at J, with 12 bases between the two ends. DNA for the CDR3: TGTGCCAGCAGCTTAAGCGACCCCATGAATTCACCCCTCCACTTT. Translation gives CASSLSDPMNSPLHF.

This clone was seen a single time. The V and J genes are TRBV28 and TRBJ2-3; D gene ambiguous. The CDR3 contains 12 residues. Per germline, CDR1 MDHEN and CDR2 SYDVKM. The V gene lost 6 bases and the J gene lost 2 bases, with 6 bases spanning the gap. The CDR3 loop reads CASRPYTDTQYF. The CDR3 DNA sequence: TGTGCCAGCAGACCGTACACAGATACGCAGTATTTT.

The chain joins TRBV27 to TRBJ2-1; 9 nucleotides match TRBD1. CDR1 is MNHEY and CDR2 is SMNVEV in the germline V gene (reference sequence). Trimming cost V 4 bases and J 8 bases; bases outside gene matches: 9. The length of the CDR3 is 15 residues. DNA of the CDR3: TGTGCCAGCAGTTCCAACAGGGGGCTGTCCGATGAGCAGTTCTTC. Protein: CASSSNRGLSDEQFF.

The gene calls are TRBV9 and TRBJ1-2, with 9 bases lining up with TRBD1. CDR1 and CDR2 (germline): SGDLS, YYNGEE. The CDR3 loop spans 15 amino acids. Unmatched junction bases numbered 2, after V lost 0 bases and J lost 2 bases. The CDR3 loop reads CASSVEGQGNYGYTF. The CDR3 DNA follows: TGTGCCAGCAGCGTAGAGGGACAGGGAAACTATGGCTACACCTTC.

The chain carries TRBV28 and TRBJ1-1, with D uncertain. Per the germline V gene, CDR1 is MDHEN and CDR2 is SYDVKM. V lost 3 bases and J lost 8, with 10 bases in between. The CDR3 is 12 residues long. CDR3 sequence reads: CASSFYAGEAFF. The CDR3 DNA follows: TGTGCCAGCAGTTTCTATGCGGGAGAAGCTTTCTTT.

V gene TRBV7-8 combines with J gene TRBJ2-2; no clear D gene. Germline assignment: CDR1 SGHVS and CDR2 FQNEAQ. The CDR3 has 14 residues. V was cut by 1 base and J by 4 bases, with 7 bases left in between. CDR3 protein: CASSLVLVTGELFF. The DNA for the CDR3 is TGTGCCAGCAGCTTAGTCCTTGTCACCGGGGAGCTGTTTTTT.

This chain connects TRBV10-3 to TRBJ2-7, with D hard to call. Trimming shortened V by 2 bases and J by 6 bases, and 11 bases separated the two germline ends. CDR3 size: 13 residues. CDR1 ENHRY and CDR2 SYGVKD come from the germline V gene. The CDR3 loop reads CAISERKEFEQYF. The DNA for the CDR3 is TGTGCCATCAGTGAGCGTAAGGAATTCGAGCAGTACTTC.

This clone has a handful of counts. The chain couples TRBV19 to TRBJ1-1, with no clear D. The germline V gene encodes CDR1 LNHDA and CDR2 SQIVND (reference sequence). This CDR3 has 13 amino acids. The germline V and J ends were trimmed by 7 bases and 0 bases, with 9 bases remaining between them. CDR3 in DNA: TGTGCCAGTACCGTACAGTTGAACACTGAAGCTTTCTTT. It translates to CASTVQLNTEAFF.

The V call is TRBV28, the J call TRBJ1-1; TRBD1 matches at 9 bases. Germline loops: CDR1 MDHEN, CDR2 SYDVKM. This CDR3 contains 14 residues. The V segment lost 7 bases and the J segment 9 bases; nucleotides outside the gene matches: 12. CDR3: CASTLPGQGGKAFF. In DNA form, the CDR3 reads TGTGCCAGCACCCTACCGGGACAGGGAGGCAAAGCTTTCTTT.

This clone was counted between two and nine times. The chain links TRBV2 to TRBJ2-7; D uncertain. The CDR3 length is 11 residues. From germline, CDR1 is SNHLY and CDR2 FYNNEI. The V gene lost 8 bases and the J gene lost 6 bases, with 11 bases spanning the gap. CDR3 sequence (DNA): TGTGCCAGCGTTACAGAGTTCGAGCAGTACTTC. It translates to CASVTEFEQYF.

V and J are TRBV5-1 and TRBJ2-5; D gene ambiguous. Germline lookup yields CDR1 SGHRS and CDR2 YFSETQ. CDR3 length: 11 amino acids. Trimming removed 0 bases from V and 7 bases from J, with 4 bases in between. Here the CDR3 reads CASSLGGTQYF. CDR3 coding DNA: TGCGCCAGCAGCTTGGGAGGGACCCAGTACTTC.

The chain recombines TRBV5-1 with TRBJ1-1, with no clear D. Looked up from germline, CDR1 is SGHRS and CDR2 is YFSETQ. Between the trimmed V and J ends, which lost 2 bases and 5 bases, there was a span of 13 bases. The CDR3 is 14 residues long. Written as DNA, the CDR3 is TGCGCCAGCAGCTTAGGCCCCCCTTTGACTGAAGCTTTCTTT. Residues: CASSLGPPLTEAFF.